This is a list of T cell receptor beta chains from one sample in a study of T cell changes during pregnancy in multiple sclerosis. Sequenced by immunoSEQ multiplex PCR; TCRdb stores in-frame clones only, minus some. Of about 36,000 clones in the sample, about nine tenths were seen once. Sequenced here: CD8+ T cells from peripheral blood mononuclear cells, sampled in the third trimester of pregnancy. Source of these receptors: a female donor with multiple sclerosis, enrolled in a pregnancy study. Both conserved end residues are part of each CDR3. D genes are given only for firm matches.

>16|TRBJ2-7|TRBV7-9|TRBD2
CASSPPSAGLGNEQYF
TGTGCCAGCAGCCCACCGTCAGCGGGATTGGGTAACGAGCAGTACTTC
>12|TRBJ2-7|TRBV11-3|NA
CASSFSFYEQYF
TGTGCCAGCAGCTTCAGTTTCTACGAGCAGTACTTC
>15|TRBJ2-5|TRBV2|TRBD2
CASRRIAGGQETQYF
TGTGCCAGCAGGCGAATAGCGGGAGGTCAAGAGACCCAGTACTTC
>14|TRBJ2-7|TRBV6-5|NA
CASGGGGGAYEQYF
TGTGCCAGCGGGGGGGGCGGGGGTGCCTACGAGCAGTACTTC
>15|TRBJ1-1|TRBV30|NA
CAWRTSGELNTEAFF
TGTGCCTGGAGGACCTCGGGGGAGCTGAACACTGAAGCTTTCTTT
>15|TRBJ2-7|TRBV30|TRBD1
CAWSSGTGNSYEQYF
TGTGCCTGGAGTAGCGGGACAGGGAATTCCTACGAGCAGTACTTC
>15|TRBJ2-1|TRBV27|NA
CASSLGAVSYNEQFF
TGTGCCAGCAGTTTAGGGGCAGTATCCTACAATGAGCAGTTCTTC
>13|TRBJ1-2|TRBV10-3|NA
CATSPGINYGYTF
TGTGCCACGTCGCCAGGGATAAACTATGGCTACACCTTC
>14|TRBJ1-5|TRBV27|TRBD1
CASSSGQGGQPQHF
TGTGCCAGCAGTTCGGGACAGGGAGGTCAGCCCCAGCATTTT
>13|TRBJ2-1|TRBV6-1|TRBD1
CASMMTGENEQFF
TGTGCCAGCATGATGACAGGGGAGAATGAGCAGTTCTTC
>15|TRBJ1-1|TRBV18|TRBD1
CASSSGQAMNTEAFF
TGTGCCAGCTCATCGGGACAGGCCATGAACACTGAAGCTTTCTTT
>19|TRBJ2-3|TRBV4-2|TRBD2
CASSQLGLAGATLTDTQYF
TGTGCCAGCAGCCAATTGGGACTAGCGGGGGCAACCCTCACAGATACGCAGTATTTT
>16|TRBJ2-5|TRBV4-1|TRBD2
CASSQEVIAGGETQYF
TGCGCCAGCAGCCAAGAAGTAATAGCGGGGGGAGAGACCCAGTACTTC
>19|TRBJ2-2|TRBV11-2|TRBD2
CASRSDGLAGLGNTGELFF
TGTGCCAGCAGGTCCGACGGACTAGCGGGGTTGGGGAACACCGGGGAGCTGTTTTTT
>15|TRBJ1-3|TRBV2|NA
CARGGNRNSGNTIYF
TGTGCCAGGGGGGGGAACCGGAACTCTGGAAACACCATATATTTT
>15|TRBJ2-1|TRBV7-8|NA
CASSPYQGNYNEQFF
TGTGCCAGCAGCCCATACCAGGGAAACTACAATGAGCAGTTCTTC